This T cell receptor (beta chain) was found in a study of T cells in Graves' hyperthyroidism and ophthalmopathy. As for the study in general: At initial diagnosis, before any treatment had begun, peripheral blood was obtained.

This clonotype was found many times. Its antigen is unidentified. It was RNA transcripts that yielded the amplified TCR beta CDR3 regions. Primed by the HTBI set, a first-round RT-PCR was run on the TCR CDR3. TCRdb reprocessed the multiplex PCR reads via MiXCR and lists one record per CDR3 protein. The sample has fewer than 400,000 distinct CDR3 sequences; approximately 14% are singletons. Diagnosis rested on symptoms, serum thyroxine and TRAb, thyroid ultrasound, and orbital computed tomography. The PBMCs had their origin in approximately 10 ml of fresh peripheral blood. CDR1 SGHTA and CDR2 FQGNSA come from the germline V gene. The CDR3 contains 16 residues. The junction had 9 bases not matched to a gene; V was cut back by 2 bases and J by 5 bases. Findings and caveats of the study: Progression to ophthalmopathy was predicted a median of 6.5 months early.

The source is a woman under 30 with Graves' hyperthyroidism that later progressed to Graves' ophthalmopathy. Source material: blood. The rearrangement joins TRBV7-2 to TRBJ2-5; 9 bases are shared with TRBD1. This chain's CDR3 is CASSLRGTGTGETQYF. The CDR3, as DNA: TGTGCCAGCAGCTTAAGGGGGACAGGGACAGGCGAGACCCAGTACTTC.